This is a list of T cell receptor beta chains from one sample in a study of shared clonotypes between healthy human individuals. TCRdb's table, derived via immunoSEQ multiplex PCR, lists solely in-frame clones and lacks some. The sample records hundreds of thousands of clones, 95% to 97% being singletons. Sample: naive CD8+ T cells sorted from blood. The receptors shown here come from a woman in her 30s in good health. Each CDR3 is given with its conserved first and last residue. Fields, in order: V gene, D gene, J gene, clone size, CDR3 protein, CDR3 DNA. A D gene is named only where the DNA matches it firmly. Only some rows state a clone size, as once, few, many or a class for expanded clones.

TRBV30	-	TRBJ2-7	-	CAWSVRSGYEQYF	TGTGCCTGGAGTGTACGATCGGGGTACGAGCAGTACTTC
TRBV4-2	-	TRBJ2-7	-	CASSQTGRVPSYEQYF	TGTGCCAGCAGCCAAACCGGGCGGGTCCCCTCCTACGAGCAGTACTTC
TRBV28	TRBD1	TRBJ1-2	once	CASSSGTGPYGYTF	TGTGCCAGCAGTTCCGGGACAGGGCCCTATGGCTACACCTTC
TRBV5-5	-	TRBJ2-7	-	CASSLGLYEQYF	TGTGCCAGCAGCTTGGGGCTCTACGAGCAGTACTTC
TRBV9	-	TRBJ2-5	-	CASSVGRTPGETQYF	TGTGCCAGCAGCGTGGGAAGGACGCCCGGGGAGACCCAGTACTTC
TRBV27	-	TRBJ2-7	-	CASSHAAPYEQYF	TGTGCCAGCAGCCATGCGGCACCCTACGAGCAGTACTTC
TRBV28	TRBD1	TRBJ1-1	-	CASRSDRESRNNTEAFF	TGTGCCAGCAGGTCGGACAGGGAAAGTCGGAACAACACTGAAGCTTTCTTT
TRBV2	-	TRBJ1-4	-	CASSEARRLGEKLFF	TGTGCCAGCAGTGAAGCACGGCGACTCGGTGAAAAACTGTTTTTT
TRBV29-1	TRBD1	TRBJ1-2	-	CSVETRTGSYGYTF	TGCAGCGTTGAAACCCGGACAGGGTCCTATGGCTACACCTTC
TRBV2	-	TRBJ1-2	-	CASSVETGANYGYTF	TGTGCCAGCAGTGTCGAGACAGGAGCTAACTATGGCTACACCTTC
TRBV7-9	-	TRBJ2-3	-	CASSPLLRGADTQYF	TGTGCCAGCAGCCCCCTGCTAAGGGGAGCAGATACGCAGTATTTT
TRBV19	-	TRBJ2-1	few	CASSTMVGPNEQFF	TGTGCCAGTAGTACTATGGTGGGTCCCAATGAGCAGTTCTTC
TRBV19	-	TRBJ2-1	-	CASSIGPYNEQFF	TGTGCCAGTAGTATTGGGCCCTACAATGAGCAGTTCTTC
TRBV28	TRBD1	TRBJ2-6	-	CASRGQGSGANVLTF	TGTGCCAGCAGAGGACAGGGGTCCGGGGCCAACGTCCTGACTTTC
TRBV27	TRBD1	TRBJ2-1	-	CASSVGQEPYNEQFF	TGTGCCAGCAGTGTGGGACAGGAGCCCTACAATGAGCAGTTCTTC
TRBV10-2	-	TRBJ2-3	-	CAASFRTDTQYF	TGCGCGGCCAGTTTCCGCACAGATACGCAGTATTTT
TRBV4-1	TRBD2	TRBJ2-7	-	CASSPGTSGTAYEQYF	TGCGCCAGCAGCCCAGGGACTAGCGGGACAGCCTACGAGCAGTACTTC